This T cell receptor beta chain was captured by sequencing in a study of T cell responses to AZD1222 COVID-19 vaccine. Overall study results and limits: It was only 6 or 7 AZD1222 recipients who were seropositive at baseline. Spike as a whole was targeted by vaccine-associated CD4 TCRs, dominant at 160-218 and 743-854.

Pooling covered second doses at about 4 or about 12 weeks. This clone was seen a few times. No antigen is known for it. Trimming left V 1 base short and J 5 bases short, with 17 bases between. The germline V gene has CDR1 LNHNV and CDR2 YYDKDF (reference sequence). The CDR3 runs 16 residues. Generated by immunoSEQ multiplex PCR, the TCRdb table keeps only in-frame clones and is missing some. The sample shows 110,000 or so clones, around nine tenths of them seen only once. The chain combines TRBV15 with TRBJ2-5; perhaps TRBD1 as D (5 bases). The material was peripheral blood, obtained 28 days after the second AZD1222 dose. The source is an adult who received the AZD1222 COVID-19 vaccine. CDR3 amino acids: CATSRGGGPRGETQYF. The CDR3 region has the DNA TGTGCCACCAGCAGAGGGGGCGGCCCCCGTGGGGAGACCCAGTACTTC. The full variable domain, its missing parts supplied by reference TRBV15 and TRBJ2-5, is DAMVIQNPRYQVTQFGKPVTLSCSQTLNHNVMYWYQQKSSQAPKLLFHYYDKDFNNEADTPDNFQSRRPNTSFCFLDIRSPGLGDTAMYLCATSRGGGPRGETQYFGPGTRLLVL.